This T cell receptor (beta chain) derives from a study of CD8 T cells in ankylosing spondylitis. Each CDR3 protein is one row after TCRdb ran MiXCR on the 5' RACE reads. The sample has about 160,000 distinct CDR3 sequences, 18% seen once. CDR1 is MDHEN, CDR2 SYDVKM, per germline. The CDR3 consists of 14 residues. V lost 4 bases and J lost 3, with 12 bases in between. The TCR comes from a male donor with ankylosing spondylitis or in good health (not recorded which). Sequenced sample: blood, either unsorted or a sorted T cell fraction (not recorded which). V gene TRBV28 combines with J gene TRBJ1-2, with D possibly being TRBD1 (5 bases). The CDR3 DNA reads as TGTGCCAGCAGTTCCCAGGGAGATGACTATGGCTACACCTTC. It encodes CASSSQGDDYGYTF.